This passage covers 21 T cell receptor beta chains from one sample sequenced in a study of blood T cells in healthy people across ages. With a J-beta primer mix and a sample-barcoded 5' primer, a second PCR ran roughly 6 to 11 cycles. A single record per CDR3 protein comes from TCRdb applying MiXCR to the 5' RACE reads. Altogether around 780,000 distinct CDR3 sequences are present, more than 50% being singletons, with the ten largest covering roughly 26%. The sample taken for sequencing was blood. These receptor sequences come from a man aged 40-49 years in good health.

The rearrangement links TRBV12-3 or TRBV12-4 to TRBJ2-4; D may be TRBD2 (7 bases). V was trimmed by 5 bases and J by 0 bases, leaving 17 bases between them. This CDR3 has 17 amino acids. CDR3 nucleotides: TGTGCCAGCAGTGGGGTGGCGGGGGACATAGCCAAAAACATTCAGTACTTC. Protein sequence: CASSGVAGDIAKNIQYF.

The V call is TRBV14, the J call TRBJ2-1; 9 nucleotides match TRBD2. The CDR3 covers 15 residues. J lost 7 bases, V lost 2 bases, and 6 bases had no gene match. Germline V gene sequence: CDR1 SGHDN, CDR2 FVKESK. CDR3 region: CASSQQGTSMNEQFF. The CDR3 DNA reads TGTGCCAGCAGCCAACAAGGGACTAGCATGAATGAGCAGTTCTTC. Supplemented by reference TRBV14 and TRBJ2-1, the full variable domain reads EAGVTQFPSHSVIEKGQTVTLRCDPISGHDNLYWYRRVMGKEIKFLLHFVKESKQDESGMPNNRFLAERTGGTYSTLKVQPAELEDSGVYFCASSQQGTSMNEQFFGPGTRLTVL.

CDR3 nucleotides: TGCAGTGCTAGACAAGACTTCGGACTAACGAGCTCCTACAATGAGCAGTTCTTC. Its protein is CSARQDFGLTSSYNEQFF. The V and J genes are TRBV20-1 and TRBJ2-1; TRBD2 is a possible D gene (6 bases). The CDR3 spans 18 residues. Trimming removed 2 bases from V and 0 bases from J, with 20 bases in between. The germline gives CDR1 DFQATT, CDR2 SNEGSKA (reference sequence).

This clonotype showed up just a few times. The V call is TRBV12-3 or TRBV12-4, the J call TRBJ1-4, with D tentatively TRBD1 (6 bases). Between the trimmed V and J ends, which lost 6 bases and 0 bases, there was a span of 8 bases. CDR3 length: 14 residues. The DNA for the CDR3 is TGTGCCAGCAGAGGGGGGACAACTAATGAAAAACTGTTTTTT. Protein product: CASRGGTTNEKLFF.

V is TRBV4-3 and J is TRBJ1-5; TRBD1 might be the D (6 bases). This CDR3 comprises 16 residues. V gave up 1 base and J gave up 7 bases, with 17 bases separating them. Germline CDR1 is LGHNA and CDR2 is YSLEER. CDR3 sequence (DNA): TGCGCCAGCAGCCAAGGGGCAGGGGACTCGGGGCAGCCCCAGCATTTT. This gives the protein CASSQGAGDSGQPQHF.

The gene calls are TRBV6-2 or TRBV6-3 and TRBJ2-7; 9 nucleotides agree with TRBD1. V lost 6 bases and J lost 3; bases outside the gene matches: 6. CDR3 length: 14 residues. CDR1 and CDR2 from the germline V gene are MNHEY and SVGEGT. In DNA form, the CDR3 reads TGTGCCAGCAGCATGGGGACAGGGTTCTACGAGCAGTACTTC. This gives the protein CASSMGTGFYEQYF.

The sample holds a few counts of this clonotype. The chain combines TRBV7-8 with TRBJ1-5; TRBD1 agrees at 10 bases. The length of the CDR3 is 17 residues. V lost 2 bases and J lost 7; bases outside the gene matches: 11. The V gene's germline CDR1 is SGHVS and CDR2 FQNEAQ. The CDR3 nucleotides are TGTGCCAGCAGCTTAATAGGCGGACAGGGGGGAAGACAGCCCCAGCATTTT. This translates into CASSLIGGQGGRQPQHF.

This clonotype was recorded a few times. The chain is built from TRBV7-9 and TRBJ2-4; perhaps TRBD1 as D (5 bases). The CDR3 extends over 15 amino acids. Trimming left V 4 bases short and J 0 bases short, with 10 bases between. Germline CDR1 SEHNR, CDR2 FQNEAQ (reference sequence). The CDR3 DNA sequence: TGTGCCAGCAGCTCGACAGAGATAGCCAAAAACATTCAGTACTTC. It yields the protein CASSSTEIAKNIQYF.

The chain uses TRBV7-9 and TRBJ2-5, with a weak D call TRBD2 (6 bases). There are 14 residues in the CDR3. Germline assignment: CDR1 SEHNR and CDR2 FQNEAQ (reference sequence). V was shortened by 4 bases and J by 5 bases, with 14 bases between the two germline ends. The CDR3 reads CASSSAGGGETQYF. CDR3 in DNA: TGTGCCAGCAGCTCCGCCGGGGGTGGTGAGACCCAGTACTTC.

This clonotype appeared a few times. The V gene is TRBV10-3, the J gene TRBJ2-3, with D perhaps TRBD1 or TRBD2 (6 bases each). Between the trimmed V and J ends, which lost 6 bases and 2 bases, there was a span of 12 bases. The CDR3 runs 14 residues. Germline V gene data show CDR1 as ENHRY and CDR2 as SYGVKD. For the CDR3, the DNA is TGTGCCATCAGGGGGGGACAATCCACAGATACGCAGTATTTT. It specifies CAIRGGQSTDTQYF.

Many counts were recorded for this clonotype. V usage is TRBV7-9 and J usage is TRBJ2-7; D is unresolved. Germline V CDR1 and CDR2: SEHNR, FQNEAQ (reference sequence). The V end lost 1 base, the J end lost 4 bases, and 11 bases lay between the germline ends. This CDR3 region has 14 residues. CDR3 residues: CASSLGSPPYEQYF. CDR3 DNA sequence: TGTGCCAGCAGCTTAGGATCGCCCCCTTACGAGCAGTACTTC.

The genes are TRBV6-4 and TRBJ2-1, with D tentatively TRBD1 (6 bases). This CDR3 comprises 15 residues. Trimming cost V 0 bases and J 7 bases, with 13 bases left between them. Germline-derived CDR1 and CDR2 are MRHNA and SNTAGT. The DNA for the CDR3 is TGTGCCAGCAGTGACTCCGCAGGGGTTAAGAATGAGCAGTTCTTC. Protein sequence: CASSDSAGVKNEQFF.

The rearrangement links TRBV5-1 to TRBJ2-7, with a possible D match to TRBD1 (6 bases). V was trimmed by 8 bases and J by 5 bases, leaving 14 bases between them. CDR3 size: 12 residues. The V gene's germline CDR1 is SGHRS and CDR2 YFSETQ. CDR3 loop: CASTGPGDEQYF. In DNA form, the CDR3 reads TGCGCCAGTACAGGGCCAGGCGACGAGCAGTACTTC.

The gene calls are TRBV14 and TRBJ2-7; D call uncertain. The germline V gene encodes CDR1 SGHDN and CDR2 FVKESK. V was cut by 6 bases and J by 3 bases, with 12 bases left in between. CDR3 length: 13 residues. CDR3 amino acids: CASSPTKFYEQYF. CDR3 bases: TGTGCCAGCAGTCCAACGAAGTTCTACGAGCAGTACTTC.

The chain is built from TRBV18 and TRBJ2-7, with TRBD1 identical over 8 bases. The DNA end is a closer match to TRBJ2-5, so the J assignment may be wrong. Germline CDR1 reads KGHSH; CDR2 reads LQKENI. This CDR3 has 15 amino acids. The CDR3 loop is CASSDRGSPQETQYF. CDR3 nucleotide sequence: TGTGCCAGCTCCGACAGGGGCTCACCCCAAGAGACCCAGTACTTC.

The chain joins TRBV27 to TRBJ2-7; TRBD1 or TRBD2 may be the D gene (6 bases each). This CDR3 comprises 18 residues. V was trimmed by 4 bases and J by 0 bases, leaving 22 bases between them. Germline-derived CDR1 and CDR2 are MNHEY and SMNVEV (reference sequence). CDR3 sequence: CASSSLLIGGKNSYEQYF. CDR3 nucleotide sequence: TGTGCCAGCAGTTCCCTTTTAATCGGGGGCAAAAACTCCTACGAGCAGTACTTC.

The CDR3 loop is CASSRSGGGYTF. The CDR3 DNA sequence: TGTGCCAGCAGCCGGTCGGGGGGTGGCTACACCTTC. The V call is TRBV7-2, the J call TRBJ1-2; D might be TRBD1 (5 bases). This CDR3 region has 12 residues. The germline CDR1 and CDR2 sequences are SGHTA and FQGNSA. The V gene lost 5 bases and the J gene lost 7 bases, with 11 bases spanning the gap.

This clonotype appeared a few times. This chain joins TRBV3-1 and TRBJ2-7, with D unclear. The J call is doubtful: the DNA matches TRBJ2-5 better. Germline assignment: CDR1 LGHDT and CDR2 YNNKEL (reference sequence). The CDR3 is 15 amino acids. The CDR3 DNA reads TGTGCCAGCAGCCAAAACTTGTGGGTTCGAGAGACCCAGTACTTC. It specifies CASSQNLWVRETQYF.

This rearrangement joins TRBV20-1 to TRBJ2-1; D gene ambiguous. Per the germline V gene, CDR1 is DFQATT and CDR2 is SNEGSKA (reference sequence). The CDR3 is made up of 16 amino acids. V lost 0 bases and J 0 bases, leaving 12 bases between the germline ends. CDR3 in amino acids: CSARDPWERSYNEQFF. CDR3 nucleotides: TGCAGTGCTAGAGATCCGTGGGAACGCTCCTACAATGAGCAGTTCTTC.

V gene TRBV28 combines with J gene TRBJ1-1; 8 bases fit TRBD1. This CDR3 has 15 residues. Germline V lookup: CDR1 MDHEN, CDR2 SYDVKM. Trimming cost V 6 bases and J 0 bases; bases outside gene matches: 6. CDR3 nucleotides: TGTGCCAGCAGAACACAGGGGGTGTTGAACACTGAAGCTTTCTTT. Translation gives CASRTQGVLNTEAFF.

The chain has TRBV15 and TRBJ2-7, with 11 bases identical to TRBD2. Per the germline V gene, CDR1 is LNHNV and CDR2 is YYDKDF (reference sequence). The CDR3 spans 16 residues. Trimming took 0 bases from V and 3 from J; bases not matched to a gene: 4. The CDR3 loop is CATSRDGTSGLYEQYF. CDR3 in DNA: TGTGCCACCAGCAGAGACGGGACTAGCGGTCTCTACGAGCAGTACTTC.